These 19 T cell receptor beta chains share one sample of origin, sequenced in a study of vaccination and CD4 T cells after COVID-19. Cultured CD4+ T cell DNA was sequenced using the Oncomine TCR Beta short-read assay. TCRdb recomputed calls from the PCR reads with MiXCR, one row per CDR3 protein. The data hold about 12,000 distinct CDR3 sequences, with approximately 60% observed a single time. Their antigen targets remain unknown. Described treatment: 10-day PBMC culture with coronavirus spike peptide pools or control peptides (ViraFEST assay). Sequencing was done on a sample of CD4+ T cells from blood, cultured in vitro. These receptors were taken from a human donor who had recovered from COVID-19.

The chain has TRBV6-1 and TRBJ1-1; 7 nucleotides line up with TRBD1. Germline V lookup: CDR1 MNHNS, CDR2 SASEGT. V lost 6 bases and J lost 4; bases outside the gene matches: 8. The CDR3 runs 14 residues. CDR3 nucleotides: TGTGCCAGCAGCCGACGACAGGGTGGCACTGAAGCTTTCTTT. Its protein product is CASSRRQGGTEAFF.

The chain carries TRBV6-1 and TRBJ1-1; D may be TRBD1 (5 bases). Trimming pared 6 bases from V and 3 bases from J, leaving 14 bases between. Germline values: CDR1 MNHNS, CDR2 SASEGT. There are 14 residues in the CDR3. As DNA, the CDR3 is TGTGCCAGCAGCCTCCTTGGGGGGGACACTGAAGCTTTCTTT. Its protein is CASSLLGGDTEAFF.

In its sample, this clonotype was seen once. The chain uses TRBV20-1 and TRBJ2-1; D gene unclear. Germline values: CDR1 DFQATT, CDR2 SNEGSKA (reference sequence). Trimming pared 7 bases from V and 3 bases from J, leaving 10 bases between. The length of the CDR3 is 12 residues. This chain's CDR3 is CSGAKNYNEQFF. DNA of the CDR3: TGCAGTGGGGCCAAAAACTACAATGAGCAGTTCTTC.

The chain links TRBV20-1 to TRBJ2-3; maybe TRBD2 (5 bases). The CDR3 extends over 14 amino acids. Deletions cut 7 bases from V and 2 bases from J, with 16 bases between. Per the germline V gene, CDR1 is DFQATT and CDR2 is SNEGSKA (reference sequence). In DNA, the CDR3 is TGCAGTGGTGGCGGGCTCACGGCCACAGATACGCAGTATTTT. Amino acid sequence: CSGGGLTATDTQYF.

This clonotype showed up just a few times. This chain joins TRBV4-3 and TRBJ1-2; D gene uncertain. The CDR3 contains 15 residues. Germline values: CDR1 LGHNA, CDR2 YSLEER. Trimming took 0 bases from V and 0 from J, leaving 8 bases between them. Written as DNA, the CDR3 is TGCGCCAGCAGCCAAGACGTGGGCTCTAACTATGGCTACACCTTC. Translating gives CASSQDVGSNYGYTF.

V usage is TRBV20-1 and J usage is TRBJ2-5, with 10 bases matching TRBD1. Germline CDR1 and CDR2: DFQATT and SNEGSKA (reference sequence). The CDR3 length is 15 residues. V lost 3 bases to trimming and J lost 5 bases; unmatched junction nucleotides: 9. CDR3 sequence reads: CSARGGQGRVETQYF. CDR3 DNA sequence: TGCAGTGCTAGGGGGGGACAGGGGCGGGTGGAGACCCAGTACTTC.

The gene calls are TRBV7-3 and TRBJ2-7, with D hard to call. Trimming pared 1 base from V and 5 bases from J, leaving 9 bases between. Germline CDR1 and CDR2: SGHTA and FQGTGA. The CDR3 covers 13 residues. The CDR3 nucleotides are TGTGCCAGCAGCTTAAACACAAACCACGAGCAGTACTTC. This gives the protein CASSLNTNHEQYF.

This chain connects TRBV21-1 to TRBJ2-1; the table's D call, TRBD1, was not checked against the DNA. TRBV21-1 counts as a pseudogene. The CDR3 sequence is 14 residues long. CDR3 amino acids: CASSGRTDHNEQFF. CDR3 nucleotides: TGTGCCAGCAGCGGACGGACAGACCACAATGAGCAGTTCTTC.

The chain carries TRBV15 and TRBJ1-3; D remains unclear. V was clipped by 0 bases and J by 0 bases, with 9 bases between them. Germline values: CDR1 LNHNV, CDR2 YYDKDF (reference sequence). This CDR3 is 16 amino acids long. The CDR3 nucleotides read TGTGCCACCAGCAGAGATCTTCCAGCCTCTGGAAACACCATATATTTT. Protein: CATSRDLPASGNTIYF.

This clonotype showed up just a few times. The CDR3 spells CASSLGGSNQPQHF. CDR3 sequence (DNA): TGTGCCAGCAGTTTAGGTGGTAGCAATCAGCCCCAGCATTTT. The chain has TRBV12-3 or TRBV12-4 and TRBJ1-5; the D is unclear. Trimming pared 1 base from V and 0 bases from J, leaving 4 bases between. The CDR3 is made up of 14 amino acids.

The V and J genes are TRBV7-2 and TRBJ1-5; TRBD1 matches 7 bases. The CDR3 runs 13 residues. The V segment lost 5 bases and the J segment 5 bases; nucleotides outside the gene matches: 3. The germline V gene encodes CDR1 SGHTA and CDR2 FQGNSA. This CDR3 is CASSRQGDQPQHF. CDR3 sequence (DNA): TGTGCCAGCAGCCGACAGGGCGATCAGCCCCAGCATTTT.

In nucleotides, the CDR3 is TGCAGTGCTAGATTCACGGACGGGAGTAATTCACCCCTCCACTTT. Translating it yields CSARFTDGSNSPLHF. The chain is built from TRBV20-1 and TRBJ1-6; unclear D gene. This CDR3 contains 15 residues. Trimming pared 2 bases from V and 6 bases from J, leaving 14 bases between. Germline lookup yields CDR1 DFQATT and CDR2 SNEGSKA (reference sequence).

The rearrangement joins TRBV19 to TRBJ2-1, with 11 bases that match TRBD1. This CDR3 is 15 amino acids long. Germline V gene lookup returns CDR1 LNHDA and CDR2 SQIVND (reference sequence). The V gene end was trimmed by 5 bases and the J gene end by 6 bases; junction bases not matched to a gene: 6. The CDR3 spells CASSPADRGRNEQFF. In nucleotides, the CDR3 is TGTGCCAGTAGTCCCGCGGACAGGGGGCGCAATGAGCAGTTCTTC.

The chain combines TRBV6-2 or TRBV6-3 with TRBJ2-3; 8 nucleotides line up with TRBD2. The germline V gene encodes CDR1 MNHEY and CDR2 SVGEGT. Trimming at V came to 4 bases and at J to 5 bases, leaving 14 bases not matched to a gene. The CDR3 has 17 amino acids. CDR3 DNA: TGTGCCAGCAGTTGGCGTTCTCGAGCGGGAGTGGAAGATACGCAGTATTTT. It is translated as CASSWRSRAGVEDTQYF.

The CDR3 nucleotides are TGCGCCAGCAGCCGAATCGGGACAGGGGCGAAGAACACTGAAGCTTTCTTT. This encodes CASSRIGTGAKNTEAFF. The J gene is TRBJ1-1, the V gene TRBV5-1, with TRBD1 matching 10 bases. Germline values: CDR1 SGHRS, CDR2 YFSETQ. This CDR3 comprises 17 residues. The junction had 10 bases not matched to a gene; V was cut back by 4 bases and J by 1 base. The variable domain in full, completed from reference TRBV5-1 and TRBJ1-1, reads KAGVTQTPRYLIKTRGQQVTLSCSPISGHRSVSWYQQTPGQGLQFLFEYFSETQRNKGNFPGRFSGRQFSNSRSEMNVSTLELGDSALYLCASSRIGTGAKNTEAFFGQGTRLTVV.

The V call is TRBV20-1, the J call TRBJ1-5; no clear D. Trimming took 3 bases from V and 3 from J, leaving 9 bases between them. The germline CDR1 and CDR2 sequences are DFQATT and SNEGSKA (reference sequence). The CDR3 is 13 amino acids. The CDR3 here is CSASGQNNQPQHF. The DNA of the CDR3 is TGCAGTGCTAGTGGGCAGAACAATCAGCCCCAGCATTTT.

Only a few counts were recorded for this clonotype. The chain carries TRBV7-8 and TRBJ1-6; 8 bases line up with TRBD1. The CDR3 is made up of 16 amino acids. Germline V lookup: CDR1 SGHVS, CDR2 FQNEAQ. Trimming cost V 6 bases and J 6 bases; bases outside gene matches: 10. The CDR3 reads CASRFTGGQSNSPLHF. As DNA, the CDR3 is TGTGCCAGCAGGTTTACAGGGGGTCAGAGTAATTCACCCCTCCACTTT.

The table lists this clonotype with a few counts. The chain is built from TRBV5-1 and TRBJ2-7; 7 nucleotides match TRBD1. Trimming removed 6 bases from V and 3 bases from J; junction bases left unmatched: 3. Germline lookup yields CDR1 SGHRS and CDR2 YFSETQ. CDR3 length equals 12 residues. The DNA of the CDR3 is TGCGCCAGCAAGGCAGGGGGCTACGAGCAGTACTTC. Translated: CASKAGGYEQYF.

The chain is built from TRBV20-1 and TRBJ2-7; tentatively, D is TRBD1 or TRBD2 (5 bases each). The CDR3 has 12 amino acids. V lost 8 bases to trimming and J lost 3 bases, with 14 bases between them. Germline loops: CDR1 DFQATT, CDR2 SNEGSKA (reference sequence). CDR3 in amino acids: CSSQGRDYEQYF. In nucleotides, the CDR3 is TGCAGTTCCCAGGGACGGGACTACGAGCAGTACTTC.